Detailed here is one T cell receptor beta chain. The antigen is undetermined. The germline gives CDR1 SGHRS, CDR2 YFSETQ. The CDR3 is made up of 15 amino acids. V shed 0 bases and J 8 bases; nucleotides not matched to a gene: 9. This sample is drawn from a study of T cell responses to AZD1222 COVID-19 vaccine. Method: immunoSEQ multiplex PCR; TCRdb's copy keeps in-frame clones and lacks some. The sample contains 70,000 to 95,000 clones, 80% to 90% of which appear only once. Study results and limitations: Baseline antibody screening turned up just a handful of seropositive AZD1222 recipients.

The rearrangement joins TRBV5-1 to TRBJ1-2, with TRBD1 matching over 8 bases. This receptor was obtained from an adult who received the AZD1222 COVID-19 vaccine. The sequences come from peripheral blood, collected 28 days after the second AZD1222 dose. The CDR3 loop is CASSLVGTGGGGYTF. CDR3 in DNA: TGCGCCAGCAGCTTGGTGGGGACAGGAGGTGGCGGCTACACCTTC. The full variable domain, rest sourced from reference TRBV5-1 and TRBJ1-2, is KAGVTQTPRYLIKTRGQQVTLSCSPISGHRSVSWYQQTPGQGLQFLFEYFSETQRNKGNFPGRFSGRQFSNSRSEMNVSTLELGDSALYLCASSLVGTGGGGYTFGSGTRLTVV.